A selection of T cell receptor beta chains follows, all from one sample in a study of blood T cell repertoires in COVID-19. Measured with immunoSEQ multiplex PCR; TCRdb has only the in-frame clones, and not every one. Here the sample spans some 60,000 clones, 77% being singletons. Sequences were obtained from peripheral blood. These receptors were taken from a human donor in a cohort sampled during active COVID-19. The conserved cysteine and the conserved F or W are not part of the CDR3 here.

V gene: TRBV9; J gene: TRBJ1-5; CDR3 protein: ASSVGWGGNQPQH
V gene: TRBV5-6; J gene: TRBJ2-7; CDR3 protein: ASSGTGSSYEQY
V gene: TRBV19; J gene: TRBJ2-7; CDR3 protein: ASGKTAYYEQY
V gene: TRBV5-4; J gene: TRBJ1-1; CDR3 protein: ASTKDGEGGVEAF
V gene: TRBV7-3; J gene: TRBJ1-1; CDR3 protein: ASSRPGQTEAF
V gene: TRBV6-6; J gene: TRBJ1-2; CDR3 protein: ASSRRDSRGYT
V gene: TRBV9; J gene: TRBJ2-3; CDR3 protein: ASSYTGQIRADTQY
V gene: TRBV3-1/TRBV3-2; J gene: TRBJ1-4; CDR3 protein: ASSRGTSPNEKLF
V gene: TRBV6-1; J gene: TRBJ2-5; CDR3 protein: ASSERADSRWTQY
V gene: TRBV5-6; J gene: TRBJ2-5; CDR3 protein: ASSLVRARWTQY
V gene: TRBV4-1; J gene: TRBJ1-1; CDR3 protein: ASSQGLNPGVNTEAF